This TCR beta chain was retrieved from a study of response to subunit inactivated influenza vaccine. The study, taken as a whole, reports: Researchers suggested that each seasonal influenza vaccination recruits few new T cells.

The CDR3 spans 15 residues. Between the trimmed V and J ends, which lost 5 bases and 8 bases, there was a span of 21 bases. TCRdb fed the RT-PCR reads into MiXCR, producing one record per CDR3 protein. The sample shows more than 450,000 distinct CDR3 sequences, 6.5% to 8% of them seen only once. This clonotype has ten or more counts. Its antigen is unknown. The source was PBMCs from blood, collected less than 30 months after vaccination. This rearrangement joins TRBV12-3 or TRBV12-4 to TRBJ1-2; D is undetermined. The source is a man between 50 and 75 years old who received an inactivated influenza vaccine. The CDR3, as DNA: TGTGCCAGCAGTCCTGGCGGCGTGATTGCCATCGGCTACACCTTC. This translates into CASSPGGVIAIGYTF.